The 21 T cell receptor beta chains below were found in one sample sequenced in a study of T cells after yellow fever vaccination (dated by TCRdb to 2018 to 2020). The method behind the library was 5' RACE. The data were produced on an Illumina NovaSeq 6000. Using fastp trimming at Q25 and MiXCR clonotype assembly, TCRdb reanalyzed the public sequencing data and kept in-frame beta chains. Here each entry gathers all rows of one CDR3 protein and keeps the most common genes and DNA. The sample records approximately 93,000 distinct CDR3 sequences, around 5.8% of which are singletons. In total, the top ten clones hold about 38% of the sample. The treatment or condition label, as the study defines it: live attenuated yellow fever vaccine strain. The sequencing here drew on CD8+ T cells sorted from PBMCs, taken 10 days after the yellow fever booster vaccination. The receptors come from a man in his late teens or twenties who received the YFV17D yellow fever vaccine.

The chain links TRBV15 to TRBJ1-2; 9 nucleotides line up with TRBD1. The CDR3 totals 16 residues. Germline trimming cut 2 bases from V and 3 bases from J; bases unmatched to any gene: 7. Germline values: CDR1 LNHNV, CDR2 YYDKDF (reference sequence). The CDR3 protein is CATSRSWDRADYGYTF. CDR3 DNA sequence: TGTGCCACCAGCAGAAGCTGGGACAGGGCGGACTATGGCTACACCTTC. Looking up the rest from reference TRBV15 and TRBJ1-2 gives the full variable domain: DAMVIQNPRYQVTQFGKPVTLSCSQTLNHNVMYWYQQKSSQAPKLLFHYYDKDFNNEADTPDNFQSRRPNTSFCFLDIRSPGLGDTAMYLCATSRSWDRADYGYTFGSGTRLTVV.

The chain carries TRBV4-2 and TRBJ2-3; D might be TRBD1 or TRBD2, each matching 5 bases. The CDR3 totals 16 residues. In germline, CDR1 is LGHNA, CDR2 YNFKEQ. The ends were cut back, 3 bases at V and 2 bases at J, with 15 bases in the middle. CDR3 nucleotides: TGTGCCAGCAGCCACGTGGGGACGCTGAACACAGATACGCAGTATTTT. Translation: CASSHVGTLNTDTQYF.

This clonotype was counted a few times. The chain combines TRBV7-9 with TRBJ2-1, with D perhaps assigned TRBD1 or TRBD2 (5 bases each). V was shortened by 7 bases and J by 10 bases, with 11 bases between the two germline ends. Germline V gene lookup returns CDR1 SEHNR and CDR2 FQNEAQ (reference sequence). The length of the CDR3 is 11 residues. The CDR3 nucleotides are TGTGCCAGCACCTACGAGGGGGAGCAGTTCTTC. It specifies CASTYEGEQFF.

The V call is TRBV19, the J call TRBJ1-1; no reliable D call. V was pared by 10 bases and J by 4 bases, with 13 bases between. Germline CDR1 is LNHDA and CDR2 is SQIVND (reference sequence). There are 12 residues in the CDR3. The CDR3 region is CATSALGTEAFF. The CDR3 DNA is TGTGCCACCAGCGCCTTGGGCACTGAAGCTTTCTTT.

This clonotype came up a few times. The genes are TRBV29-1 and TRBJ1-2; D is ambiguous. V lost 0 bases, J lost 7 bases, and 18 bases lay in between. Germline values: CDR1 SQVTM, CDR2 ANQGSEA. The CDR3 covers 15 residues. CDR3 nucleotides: TGCAGCGTTGAAGATCTTCACGCGGTTTGGGGTGGCTACACCTTC. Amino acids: CSVEDLHAVWGGYTF.

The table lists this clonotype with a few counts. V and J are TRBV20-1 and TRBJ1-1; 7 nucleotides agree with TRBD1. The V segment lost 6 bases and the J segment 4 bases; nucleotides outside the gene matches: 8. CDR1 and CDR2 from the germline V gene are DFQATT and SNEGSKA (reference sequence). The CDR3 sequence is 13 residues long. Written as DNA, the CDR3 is TGCAGTGCCGCTACAGGGGTCGGCACTGAAGCTTTCTTT. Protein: CSAATGVGTEAFF.

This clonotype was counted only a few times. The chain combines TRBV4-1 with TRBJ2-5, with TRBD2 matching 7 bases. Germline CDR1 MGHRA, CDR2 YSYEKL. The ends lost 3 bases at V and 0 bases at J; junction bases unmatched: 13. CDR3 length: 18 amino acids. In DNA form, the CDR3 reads TGCGCCAGCAGCCATGGTTCGAGCGGGGAGAGTCACCAAGAGACCCAGTACTTC. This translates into CASSHGSSGESHQETQYF.

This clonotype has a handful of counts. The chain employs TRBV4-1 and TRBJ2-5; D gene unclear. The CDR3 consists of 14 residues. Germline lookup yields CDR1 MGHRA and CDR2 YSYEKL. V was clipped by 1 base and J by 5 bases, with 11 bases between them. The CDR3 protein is CASSQAGGWETQYF. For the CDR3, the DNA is TGCGCCAGCAGCCAAGCGGGTGGGTGGGAGACCCAGTACTTC.

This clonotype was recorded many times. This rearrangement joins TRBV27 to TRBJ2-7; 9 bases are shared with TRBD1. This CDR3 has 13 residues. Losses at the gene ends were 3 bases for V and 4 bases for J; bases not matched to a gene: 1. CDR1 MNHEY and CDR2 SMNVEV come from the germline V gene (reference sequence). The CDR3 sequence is CASSLTGGYEQYF. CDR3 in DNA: TGTGCCAGCAGTTTGACAGGGGGTTACGAGCAGTACTTC.

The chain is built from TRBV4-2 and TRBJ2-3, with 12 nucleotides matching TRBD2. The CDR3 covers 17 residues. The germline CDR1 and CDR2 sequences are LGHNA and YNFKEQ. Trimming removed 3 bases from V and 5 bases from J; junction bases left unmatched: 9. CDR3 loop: CASSHYPSGGEEDTQYF. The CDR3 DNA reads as TGTGCCAGCAGCCACTACCCTAGCGGGGGGGAGGAAGATACGCAGTATTTT.

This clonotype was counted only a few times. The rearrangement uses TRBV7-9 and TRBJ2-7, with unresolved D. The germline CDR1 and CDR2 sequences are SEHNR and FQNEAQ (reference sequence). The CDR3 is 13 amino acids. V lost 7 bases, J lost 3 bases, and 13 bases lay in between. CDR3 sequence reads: CASTALEVYEQYV. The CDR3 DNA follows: TGTGCCAGCACTGCCCTAGAGGTCTACGAGCAGTACGTC.

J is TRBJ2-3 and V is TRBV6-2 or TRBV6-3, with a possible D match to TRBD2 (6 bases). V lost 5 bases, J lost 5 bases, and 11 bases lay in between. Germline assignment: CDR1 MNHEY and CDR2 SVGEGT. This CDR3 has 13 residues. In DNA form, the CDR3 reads TGTGCCAGCAGTGAGCGGGCCTTAGATACGCAGTATTTT. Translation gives CASSERALDTQYF.

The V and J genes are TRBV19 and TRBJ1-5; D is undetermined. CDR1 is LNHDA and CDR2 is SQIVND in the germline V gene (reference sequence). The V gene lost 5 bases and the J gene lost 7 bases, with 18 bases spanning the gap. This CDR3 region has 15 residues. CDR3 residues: CASSARGGILQPQHF. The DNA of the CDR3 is TGTGCCAGTAGTGCTCGCGGTGGGATACTGCAGCCCCAGCATTTT.

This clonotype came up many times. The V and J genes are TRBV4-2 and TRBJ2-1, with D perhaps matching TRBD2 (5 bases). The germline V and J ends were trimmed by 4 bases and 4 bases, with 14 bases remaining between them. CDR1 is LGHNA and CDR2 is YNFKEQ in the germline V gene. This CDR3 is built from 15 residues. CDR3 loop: CASSPSQERYNEQFF. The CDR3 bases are TGTGCCAGCAGCCCTAGTCAGGAGCGGTACAATGAGCAGTTCTTC.

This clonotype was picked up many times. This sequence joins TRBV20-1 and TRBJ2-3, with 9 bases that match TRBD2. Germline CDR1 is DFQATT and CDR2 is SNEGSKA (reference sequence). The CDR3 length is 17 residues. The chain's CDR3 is CSSGQDEAGGRKDTQYF. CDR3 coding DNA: TGCAGCTCGGGGCAGGATGAAGCGGGGGGTAGAAAAGATACGCAGTATTTT.

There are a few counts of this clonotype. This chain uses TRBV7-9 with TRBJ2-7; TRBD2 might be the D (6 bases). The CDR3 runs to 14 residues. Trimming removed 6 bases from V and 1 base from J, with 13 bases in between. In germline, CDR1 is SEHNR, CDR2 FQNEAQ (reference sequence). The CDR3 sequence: CASSSGSASYEQYF. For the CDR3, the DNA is TGTGCCAGCAGTAGCGGCTCGGCTTCCTACGAGCAGTACTTC.

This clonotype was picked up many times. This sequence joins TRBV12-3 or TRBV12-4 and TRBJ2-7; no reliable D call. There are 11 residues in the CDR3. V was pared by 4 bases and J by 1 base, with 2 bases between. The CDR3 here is CASSWSYEQYF. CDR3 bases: TGTGCCAGCAGTTGGTCCTACGAGCAGTACTTC.

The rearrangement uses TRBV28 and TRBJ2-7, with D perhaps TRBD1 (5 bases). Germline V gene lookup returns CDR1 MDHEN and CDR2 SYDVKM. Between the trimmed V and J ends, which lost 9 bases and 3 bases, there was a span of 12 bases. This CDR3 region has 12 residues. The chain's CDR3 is CASRGVGYEQYF. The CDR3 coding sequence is TGTGCCAGTAGGGGCGTAGGCTACGAGCAGTACTTC.

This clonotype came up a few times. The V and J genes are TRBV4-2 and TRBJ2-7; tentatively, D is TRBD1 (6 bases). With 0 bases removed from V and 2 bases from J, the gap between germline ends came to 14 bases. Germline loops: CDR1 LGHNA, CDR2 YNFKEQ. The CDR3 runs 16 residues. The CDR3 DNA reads TGTGCCAGCAGCCAAGATCTGGGCAGGGGAGCCTACGAGCAGTACGTC. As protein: CASSQDLGRGAYEQYV.

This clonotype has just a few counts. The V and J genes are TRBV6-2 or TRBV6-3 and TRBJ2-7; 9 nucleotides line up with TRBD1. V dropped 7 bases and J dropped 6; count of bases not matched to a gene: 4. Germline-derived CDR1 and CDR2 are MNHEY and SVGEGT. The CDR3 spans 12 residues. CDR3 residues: CASTGQGSEQYV. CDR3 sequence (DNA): TGTGCCAGCACCGGACAGGGGAGCGAGCAGTACGTC.

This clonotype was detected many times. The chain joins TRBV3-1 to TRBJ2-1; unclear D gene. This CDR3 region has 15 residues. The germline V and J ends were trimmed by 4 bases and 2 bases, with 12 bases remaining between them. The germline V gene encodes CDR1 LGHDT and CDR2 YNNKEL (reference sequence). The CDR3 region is CASSLGDRTYNEQFF. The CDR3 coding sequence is TGTGCCAGCAGCCTAGGCGACCGGACCTACAATGAGCAGTTCTTC.